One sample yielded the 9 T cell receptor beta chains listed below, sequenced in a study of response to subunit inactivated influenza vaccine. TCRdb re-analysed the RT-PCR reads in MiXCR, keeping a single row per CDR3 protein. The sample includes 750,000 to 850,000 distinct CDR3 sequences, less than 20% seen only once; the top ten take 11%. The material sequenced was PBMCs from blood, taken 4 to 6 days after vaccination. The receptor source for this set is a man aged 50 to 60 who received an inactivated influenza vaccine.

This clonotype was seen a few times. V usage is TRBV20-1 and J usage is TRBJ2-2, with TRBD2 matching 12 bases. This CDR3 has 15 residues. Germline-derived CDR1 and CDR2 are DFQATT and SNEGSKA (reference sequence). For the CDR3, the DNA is TGCAGCGTGACTAGCGGGGGCTCGAACACCGGGGAGCTGTTTTTT. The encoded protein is CSVTSGGSNTGELFF.

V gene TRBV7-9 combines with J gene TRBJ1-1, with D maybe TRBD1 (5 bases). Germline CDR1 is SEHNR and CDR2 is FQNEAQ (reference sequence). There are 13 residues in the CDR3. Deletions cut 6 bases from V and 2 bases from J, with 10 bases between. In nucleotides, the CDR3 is TGTGCCAGCAGATCCGGACAAAACACTGAAGCTTTCTTT. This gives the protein CASRSGQNTEAFF.

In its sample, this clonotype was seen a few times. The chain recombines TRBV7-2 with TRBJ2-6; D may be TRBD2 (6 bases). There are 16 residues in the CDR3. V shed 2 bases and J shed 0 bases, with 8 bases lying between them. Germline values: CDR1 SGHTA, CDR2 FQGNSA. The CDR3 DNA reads TGTGCCAGCAGCTTACGGAGGGTCTCTGGGGCCAACGTCCTGACTTTC. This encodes CASSLRRVSGANVLTF.

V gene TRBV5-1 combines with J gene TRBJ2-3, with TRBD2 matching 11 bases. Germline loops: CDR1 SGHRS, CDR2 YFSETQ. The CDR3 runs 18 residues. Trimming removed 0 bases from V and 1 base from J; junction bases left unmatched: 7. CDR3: CASSLGGLAGGRTDTQYF. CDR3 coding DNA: TGCGCCAGCAGCTTGGGGGGTCTAGCGGGAGGCCGCACAGATACGCAGTATTTT.

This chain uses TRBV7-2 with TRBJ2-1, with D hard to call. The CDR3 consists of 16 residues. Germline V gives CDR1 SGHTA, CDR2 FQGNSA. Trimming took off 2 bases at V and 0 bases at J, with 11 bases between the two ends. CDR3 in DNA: TGTGCCAGCAGCTTAAAAACAAGAAGCTCCTACAATGAGCAGTTCTTC. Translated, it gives CASSLKTRSSYNEQFF. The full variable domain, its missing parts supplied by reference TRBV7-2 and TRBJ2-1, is GAGVSQSPSNKVTEKGKDVELRCDPISGHTALYWYRQSLGQGLEFLIYFQGNSAPDKSGLPSDRFSAERTGGSVSTLTIQRTQQEDSAVYLCASSLKTRSSYNEQFFGPGTRLTVL.

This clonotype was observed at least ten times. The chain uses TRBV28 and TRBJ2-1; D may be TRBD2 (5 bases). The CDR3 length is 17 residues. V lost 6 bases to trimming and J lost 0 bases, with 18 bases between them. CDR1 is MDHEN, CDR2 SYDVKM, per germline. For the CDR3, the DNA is TGTGCCAGCAGATTAGTACGGGGAATGAGCTCCTACAATGAGCAGTTCTTC. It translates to CASRLVRGMSSYNEQFF.

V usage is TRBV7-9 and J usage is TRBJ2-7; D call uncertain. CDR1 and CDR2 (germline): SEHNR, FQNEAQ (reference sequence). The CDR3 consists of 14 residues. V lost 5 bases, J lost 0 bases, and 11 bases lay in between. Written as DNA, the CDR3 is TGTGCCAGCAGCCCCTTTTTAAGCTCCTACGAGCAGTACTTC. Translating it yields CASSPFLSSYEQYF. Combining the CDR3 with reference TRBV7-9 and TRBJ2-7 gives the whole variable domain DTGVSQNPRHKITKRGQNVTFRCDPISEHNRLYWYRQTLGQGPEFLTYFQNEAQLEKSRLLSDRFSAERPKGSFSTLEIQRTEQGDSAMYLCASSPFLSSYEQYFGPGTRLTVT.

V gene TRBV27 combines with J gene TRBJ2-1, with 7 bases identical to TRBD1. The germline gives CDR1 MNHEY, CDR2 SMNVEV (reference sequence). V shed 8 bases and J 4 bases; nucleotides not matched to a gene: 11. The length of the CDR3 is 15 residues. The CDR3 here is CASASGTVKYNEQFF. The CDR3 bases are TGTGCCAGCGCCTCCGGGACAGTGAAATACAATGAGCAGTTCTTC.

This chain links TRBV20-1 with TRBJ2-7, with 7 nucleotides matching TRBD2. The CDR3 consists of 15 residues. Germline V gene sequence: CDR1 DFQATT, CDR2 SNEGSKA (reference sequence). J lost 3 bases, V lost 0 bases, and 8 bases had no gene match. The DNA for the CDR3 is TGCAGTGCTAGAGATGAGAAGCGGGGAATCTACGAGCAGTACTTC. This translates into CSARDEKRGIYEQYF.